The 17 T cell receptor beta chains below all came from one sample that was sequenced in a study of regulatory T cells in long-lasting Graves disease. The sample's time point: persistent/refractory GD, antithyroid drugs over 5 years with positive TRAb. Isolated PBMC RNA provided the starting material for the TCR library. CDR3 regions were amplified by Arm-PCR using iRepertoire HTBI primers to build TCR beta libraries. Via MiXCR, TCRdb re-called the multiplex PCR reads, giving one row per CDR3 protein. This sample carries about 420,000 distinct CDR3 sequences, roughly a quarter of them seen once, and the ten largest clones take approximately 28%. Specimen: peripheral blood mononuclear cells (PBMCs), collected when the disease was refractory, from a patient treated with antithyroid drugs. These receptors were collected from a female donor with Graves disease.

This clonotype was seen ten or more times. This clone may be a read error of a much larger clone one base away. Because the CDR3 is missing its conserved closing phenylalanine or tryptophan, this is likely a read error. This sequence joins TRBV28 and TRBJ1-2; D is possibly TRBD1 (6 bases). V was cut by 4 bases and J by 8 bases, with 23 bases left in between. CDR3 length equals 16 residues. The germline CDR1 and CDR2 sequences are MDHEN and SYDVKM. The CDR3 DNA reads TGTGCCAGCAGTTACGTCATGTCAGGGGTTGTAGGCGGCTACACCTCC. It yields the protein CASSYVMSGVVGGYTS.

This clonotype appeared many times. V usage is TRBV9 and J usage is TRBJ2-7, with D possibly being TRBD1 (5 bases). Germline V gives CDR1 SGDLS, CDR2 YYNGEE. Trimming pared 4 bases from V and 2 bases from J, leaving 13 bases between. CDR3 length: 14 amino acids. The DNA for the CDR3 is TGTGCCAGCAGCTCCAGACAGAGACCCTACGAGCAGTACTTC. Translated, it gives CASSSRQRPYEQYF.

Here the CDR3 reads CAWSRLPNEQFF. In DNA form, the CDR3 reads TGTGCCTGGAGTAGGCTACCTAATGAGCAGTTCTTC. This sequence joins TRBV30 and TRBJ2-1, with unresolved D. This CDR3 comprises 12 residues. The germline CDR1 and CDR2 sequences are GTSNPN and SVGIG (reference sequence). V was trimmed by 2 bases and J by 7 bases, leaving 9 bases between them.

This clonotype was detected a few times. This chain uses TRBV25-1 with TRBJ1-2; D uncertain. Germline lookup yields CDR1 MGHDK and CDR2 SYGVNS. V dropped 5 bases and J dropped 8 bases, with 15 bases sitting between them. This CDR3 is built from 13 residues. Here the CDR3 DNA reads TGTGCCAGCAGTTTTGACACCGCGGAAGGCTACACCTTC. Translation: CASSFDTAEGYTF.

This clonotype has ten or more counts. The chain is built from TRBV5-1 and TRBJ1-1; D remains ambiguous. The CDR3 has 17 amino acids. The V gene's germline CDR1 is SGHRS and CDR2 YFSETQ. V was pared by 0 bases and J by 1 base, with 16 bases between. This CDR3 is CASSLEYSPLSNTEAFF. The CDR3 DNA reads TGCGCCAGCAGCTTGGAGTACAGCCCCCTTTCGAACACTGAAGCTTTCTTT.

This clonotype came up many times. The genes are TRBV2 and TRBJ2-7; no clear D. The CDR3 runs to 15 residues. V dropped 1 base and J dropped 3 bases, with 13 bases sitting between them. CDR1 is SNHLY, CDR2 FYNNEI, per germline. The CDR3 nucleotides read TGTGCCAGCAGTGAAGTGAGAGACGGGTTCTACGAGCAGTACTTC. Translated, it gives CASSEVRDGFYEQYF.

This clonotype was counted ten times or more. The V call is TRBV20-1, the J call TRBJ1-1; D gene ambiguous. The CDR3 runs 14 residues. The ends were cut back, 3 bases at V and 0 bases at J, with 11 bases in the middle. Germline lookup yields CDR1 DFQATT and CDR2 SNEGSKA (reference sequence). In DNA, the CDR3 is TGCAGTGCTAGGGTTAAGTCTGTGAACACTGAAGCTTTCTTT. Protein: CSARVKSVNTEAFF.

The J gene is TRBJ2-5, the V gene TRBV2; D remains unclear. The J call may be mistaken, given a closer DNA end match to TRBJ2-1. The V gene's germline CDR1 is SNHLY and CDR2 FYNNEI. This CDR3 contains 11 residues. CDR3 nucleotides: TGTGCCAGCAGTGAGGTCAATGAGCAGTTCTTC. Its translation: CASSEVNEQFF.

This clonotype was observed at least ten times. The rearrangement links TRBV2 to TRBJ1-5; D gene unclear. The ends were cut back, 7 bases at V and 4 bases at J, with 11 bases in the middle. The CDR3 runs 13 residues. Per the germline V gene, CDR1 is SNHLY and CDR2 is FYNNEI. In DNA form, the CDR3 reads TGTGCCAGCATCCGTAACCGGAATCAGCCCCAGCATTTT. It is translated as CASIRNRNQPQHF.

At least ten counts were recorded for this clonotype. The V gene is TRBV6-1, the J gene TRBJ1-2, with D maybe TRBD1 (5 bases). The CDR3 has 14 amino acids. In germline, CDR1 is MNHNS, CDR2 SASEGT. Between the trimmed V and J ends, which lost 7 bases and 4 bases, there was a span of 16 bases. For the CDR3, the DNA is TGTGCCAGCACCAAGGACTCCAGGGCCTATGGCTACACCTTC. Encoded protein: CASTKDSRAYGYTF.

This clonotype has just a few counts. The chain joins TRBV20-1 to TRBJ1-1; no clear D gene. The ends were cut back, 1 base at V and 0 bases at J, with 12 bases in the middle. Looked up from germline, CDR1 is DFQATT and CDR2 is SNEGSKA (reference sequence). The CDR3 has 15 residues. CDR3 nucleotide sequence: TGCAGTGCTAGAGCGGTGGTCTTGGTGAACACTGAAGCTTTCTTT. This translates into CSARAVVLVNTEAFF.

The chain links TRBV10-3 to TRBJ2-2; the D call may be TRBD1 or TRBD2 (5 bases each). V was cut by 4 bases and J by 1 base, with 16 bases left in between. The CDR3 sequence is 17 residues long. The germline gives CDR1 ENHRY, CDR2 SYGVKD. As DNA, the CDR3 is TGTGCCATCAGTGGACGGGACGTAACACAGAACACCGGGGAGCTGTTTTTT. Its protein is CAISGRDVTQNTGELFF.

The genes are TRBV20-1 and TRBJ2-1; tentative D call: TRBD2 (5 bases). CDR3 length: 13 residues. V was trimmed by 3 bases and J by 6 bases, leaving 12 bases between them. In germline, CDR1 is DFQATT, CDR2 SNEGSKA (reference sequence). The chain's CDR3 is CSASGGSFNEQFF. CDR3 nucleotide sequence: TGCAGTGCTAGTGGTGGGAGCTTCAATGAGCAGTTCTTC.

The chain couples TRBV7-9 to TRBJ2-7; 7 bases line up with TRBD2. Trimming took 3 bases from V and 6 from J; bases not matched to a gene: 14. In germline, CDR1 is SEHNR, CDR2 FQNEAQ (reference sequence). There are 16 residues in the CDR3. This chain's CDR3 is CASSFTGLPPLAEQYF. The CDR3, as DNA: TGTGCCAGCAGCTTTACGGGACTACCACCTTTGGCCGAGCAGTACTTC.

The sample holds one count of this clonotype. A much more abundant neighbour one base away suggests this may be a read error. The gene calls are TRBV6-2 or TRBV6-3 and TRBJ2-7, with 7 bases that match TRBD2. The junction had 22 bases not matched to a gene; V was cut back by 6 bases and J by 5 bases. Looked up from germline, CDR1 is MNHEY and CDR2 is SVGEGT. The CDR3 is 18 residues long. This chain's CDR3 is CASRQGLGMGGATHEQYF. The CDR3 region has the DNA TGTGCCAGCAGGCAAGGTTTAGGGATGGGAGGGGCGACCCACGAGCAGTACTTC.

J is TRBJ1-6 and V is TRBV20-1; no clear D gene. The CDR3 contains 14 residues. The ends were cut back, 4 bases at V and 10 bases at J, with 17 bases in the middle. Germline CDR1 reads DFQATT; CDR2 reads SNEGSKA (reference sequence). CDR3 DNA: TGCAGTGCTACCCCAGAAGTTGGTTGGTCACCCCTCCACTTT. This sequence encodes CSATPEVGWSPLHF.

This clonotype was counted a few times. V usage is TRBV7-9 and J usage is TRBJ2-1, with 9 bases that match TRBD1. The germline CDR1 and CDR2 sequences are SEHNR and FQNEAQ (reference sequence). Germline trimming cut 1 base from V and 8 bases from J; bases unmatched to any gene: 6. The CDR3 spans 15 residues. The CDR3 DNA sequence: TGTGCCAGCAGCTTAGAACGGACAGGGGTCTATGAGCAGTTCTTC. It encodes CASSLERTGVYEQFF.